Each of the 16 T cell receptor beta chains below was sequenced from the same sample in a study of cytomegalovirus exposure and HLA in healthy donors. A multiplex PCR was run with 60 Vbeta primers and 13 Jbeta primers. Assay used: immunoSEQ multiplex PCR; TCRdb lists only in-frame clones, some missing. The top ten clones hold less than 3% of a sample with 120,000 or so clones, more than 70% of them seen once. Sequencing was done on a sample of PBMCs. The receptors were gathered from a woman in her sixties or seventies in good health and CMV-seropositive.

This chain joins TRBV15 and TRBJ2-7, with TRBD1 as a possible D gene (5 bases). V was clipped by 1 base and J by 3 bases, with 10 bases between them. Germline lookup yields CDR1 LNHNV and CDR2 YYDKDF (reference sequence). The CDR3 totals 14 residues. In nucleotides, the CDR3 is TGTGCCACCAGCAGAGGAGACAGTCGCTACGAGCAGTACTTC. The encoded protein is CATSRGDSRYEQYF.

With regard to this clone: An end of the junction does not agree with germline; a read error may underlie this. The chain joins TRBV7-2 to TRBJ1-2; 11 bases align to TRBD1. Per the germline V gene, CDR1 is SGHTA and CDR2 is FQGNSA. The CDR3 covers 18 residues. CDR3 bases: TGTGCCAGCAGCCGCCCGGGACAGGGGGAGCCAGCTAACTATGACTACACCTTC. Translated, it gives CASSRPGQGEPANYDYTF.

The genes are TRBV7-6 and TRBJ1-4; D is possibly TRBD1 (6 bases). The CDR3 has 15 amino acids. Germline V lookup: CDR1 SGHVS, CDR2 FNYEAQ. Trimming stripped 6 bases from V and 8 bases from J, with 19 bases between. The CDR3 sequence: CASSPNPTGPEKLFF. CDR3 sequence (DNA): TGTGCCAGCAGTCCCAATCCCACAGGGCCAGAAAAACTGTTTTTT.

The CDR3 is CASSLAGGSGGDTQYF. The CDR3 bases are TGTGCCAGCAGCTTGGCCGGCGGGAGCGGAGGAGATACGCAGTATTTT. The chain uses TRBV5-4 and TRBJ2-3; 7 bases are a match to TRBD2. Germline trimming cut 0 bases from V and 5 bases from J; bases unmatched to any gene: 9. CDR1 and CDR2 from the germline V gene are SGHNT and YYREEE (reference sequence). The CDR3 is made up of 16 amino acids.

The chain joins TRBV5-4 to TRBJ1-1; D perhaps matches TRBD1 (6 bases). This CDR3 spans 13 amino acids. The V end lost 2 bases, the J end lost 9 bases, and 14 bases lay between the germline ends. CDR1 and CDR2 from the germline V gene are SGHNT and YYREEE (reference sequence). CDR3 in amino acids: CASSLQGSEKAFF. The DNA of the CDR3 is TGTGCCAGCAGCTTACAGGGTAGTGAGAAAGCTTTCTTT.

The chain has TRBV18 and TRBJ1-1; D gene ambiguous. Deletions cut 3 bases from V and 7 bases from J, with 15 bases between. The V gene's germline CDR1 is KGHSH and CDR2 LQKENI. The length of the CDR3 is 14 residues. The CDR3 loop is CASSPQGQSGEAFF. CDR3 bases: TGTGCCAGCTCACCGCAAGGCCAATCGGGTGAAGCTTTCTTT.

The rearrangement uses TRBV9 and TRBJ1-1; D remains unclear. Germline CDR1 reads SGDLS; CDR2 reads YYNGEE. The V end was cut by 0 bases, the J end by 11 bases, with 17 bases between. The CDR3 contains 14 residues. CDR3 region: CASSVVSGSGLAFF. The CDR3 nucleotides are TGTGCCAGCAGCGTAGTGTCAGGATCAGGCCTGGCTTTCTTT.

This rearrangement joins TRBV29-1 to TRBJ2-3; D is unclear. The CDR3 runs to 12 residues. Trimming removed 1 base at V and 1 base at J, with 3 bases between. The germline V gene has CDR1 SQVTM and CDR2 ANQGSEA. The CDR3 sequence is CSVEGGTDTQYF. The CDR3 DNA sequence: TGCAGCGTTGAAGGCGGCACAGATACGCAGTATTTT.

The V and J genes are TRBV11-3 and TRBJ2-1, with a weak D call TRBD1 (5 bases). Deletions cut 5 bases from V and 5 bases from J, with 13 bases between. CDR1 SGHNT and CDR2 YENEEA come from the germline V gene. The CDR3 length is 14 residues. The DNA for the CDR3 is TGTGCCAGCAGCCACGGACAAGTTAACAATGAGCAGTTCTTC. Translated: CASSHGQVNNEQFF.

The CDR3 here is CASRGRLAGGPDEQFF. The CDR3 DNA sequence: TGTGCCAGCAGAGGGAGACTAGCGGGAGGGCCCGATGAGCAGTTCTTC. The J gene is TRBJ2-1, the V gene TRBV2; 14 bases match TRBD2. The CDR3 has 16 residues. The germline CDR1 and CDR2 sequences are SNHLY and FYNNEI. The ends lost 6 bases at V and 8 bases at J; junction bases unmatched: 9. Combining the CDR3 with reference TRBV2 and TRBJ2-1 gives the whole variable domain EPEVTQTPSHQVTQMGQEVILRCVPISNHLYFYWYRQILGQKVEFLVSFYNNEISEKSEIFDDQFSVERPDGSNFTLKIRSTKLEDSAMYFCASRGRLAGGPDEQFFGPGTRLTVL.

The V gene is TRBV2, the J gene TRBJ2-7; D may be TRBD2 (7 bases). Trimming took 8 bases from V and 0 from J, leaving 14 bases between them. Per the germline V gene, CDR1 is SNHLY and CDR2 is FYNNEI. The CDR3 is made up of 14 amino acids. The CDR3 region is CASWGGVYSYEQYF. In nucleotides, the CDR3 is TGTGCCAGCTGGGGGGGCGTCTACTCCTACGAGCAGTACTTC. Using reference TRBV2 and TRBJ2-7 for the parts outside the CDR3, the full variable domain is EPEVTQTPSHQVTQMGQEVILRCVPISNHLYFYWYRQILGQKVEFLVSFYNNEISEKSEIFDDQFSVERPDGSNFTLKIRSTKLEDSAMYFCASWGGVYSYEQYFGPGTRLTVT.

As DNA, the CDR3 is TGTGCCAGCAGTGAACTTGGTAGCCTTGTAGGTACGCAGTATTTT. This translates into CASSELGSLVGTQYF. The chain is built from TRBV2 and TRBJ2-3; D gene ambiguous. CDR1 and CDR2 (germline): SNHLY, FYNNEI. The CDR3 contains 15 residues. The V end lost 2 bases, the J end lost 8 bases, and 17 bases lay between the germline ends.

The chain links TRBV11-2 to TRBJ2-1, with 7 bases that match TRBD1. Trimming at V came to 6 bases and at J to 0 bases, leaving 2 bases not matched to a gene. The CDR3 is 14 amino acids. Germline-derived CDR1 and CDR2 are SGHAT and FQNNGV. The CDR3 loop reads CASRGTDSYNEQFF. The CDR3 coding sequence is TGTGCCAGCAGAGGGACAGACTCCTACAATGAGCAGTTCTTC.

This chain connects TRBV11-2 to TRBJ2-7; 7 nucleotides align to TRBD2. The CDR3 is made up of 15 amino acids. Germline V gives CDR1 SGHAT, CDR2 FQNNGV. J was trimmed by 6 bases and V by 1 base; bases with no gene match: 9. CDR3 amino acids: CASSLGSGGSAEQYF. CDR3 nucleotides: TGTGCCAGCAGCTTAGGGTCGGGAGGATCAGCCGAGCAGTACTTC.

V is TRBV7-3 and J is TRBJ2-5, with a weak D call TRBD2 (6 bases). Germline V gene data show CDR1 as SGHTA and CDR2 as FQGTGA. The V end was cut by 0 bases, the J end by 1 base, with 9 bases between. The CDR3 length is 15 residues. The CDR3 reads CASSLTIGGQETQYF. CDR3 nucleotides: TGTGCCAGCAGCTTAACGATCGGGGGCCAAGAGACCCAGTACTTC.

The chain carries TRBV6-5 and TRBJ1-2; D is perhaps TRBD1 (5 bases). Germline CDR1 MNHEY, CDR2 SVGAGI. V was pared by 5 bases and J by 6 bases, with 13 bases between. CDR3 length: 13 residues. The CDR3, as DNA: TGTGCCAGCAGTCGGTCTCCAGGGCATGGCTACACCTTC. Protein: CASSRSPGHGYTF.